The clone carrying this TCR beta chain was seen ten or more times. What it recognizes is unknown. This entry belongs to a study of T cells after yellow fever vaccination. Study background: Preparing low-cell-number fractions relied on SMART-Seq v4 Ultra Low Input.

Study results and caveats: Peaking on day 5 versus 15, the secondary response was faster but weaker. Reappearance after the booster was observed for most primary-vaccination clones (about 96% CD4, less than 90% CD8).

Conversion of TCR transcripts into cDNA relied on 5'RACE template switching, which added a universal primer site and UMIs. TCRdb called the 5' RACE reads again in MiXCR, with one record for every CDR3 protein. The sample lists about 75,000 distinct CDR3 sequences; more than 5.5% were seen once. Trimming removed 0 bases from V and 0 bases from J, with 7 bases in between. The CDR3 is 15 amino acids. Germline assignment: CDR1 SGHNT and CDR2 YYREEE (reference sequence). The sequence derives from a young man who received the YFV17D yellow fever vaccine. This sample comprised CD8+ T cells sorted from PBMCs, obtained 9 to 11 days after the first yellow fever vaccination. The chain couples TRBV5-4 to TRBJ2-4; D is unclear. The CDR3 here is CASSLASEAKNIQYF. The DNA of the CDR3 is TGTGCCAGCAGCTTGGCTTCGGAAGCCAAAAACATTCAGTACTTC. The full variable domain, in which reference TRBV5-4 and TRBJ2-4 provide the parts outside the CDR3, is ETGVTQSPTHLIKTRGQQVTLRCSSQSGHNTVSWYQQALGQGPQFIFQYYREEENGRGNFPPRFSGLQFPNYSSELNVNALELDDSALYLCASSLASEAKNIQYFGAGTRLSVL.